The present TCR beta chain was sequenced within a study of cytomegalovirus exposure and HLA in healthy donors. Study-wide results and caveats: Most TCRs appeared rarely, but some public TCRs recurred in many donors.

PCR employed 60 Vbeta and 13 Jbeta primers. Sequenced by immunoSEQ multiplex PCR; TCRdb stores in-frame clones only, minus some. The repertoire holds about 35,000 clones, with approximately 80% as singletons. The CDR3 is 17 residues long. Trimming removed 1 base at V and 0 bases at J, with 16 bases between. Germline V lookup: CDR1 SGHRS, CDR2 YFSETQ. With respect to this clone: Its antigen is not identified.

Sequences were obtained from PBMCs. The sequence was obtained from a male donor in good health and CMV-seronegative. The J gene is TRBJ1-1, the V gene TRBV5-1; D gene uncertain. CDR3 sequence reads: CASSLRAGSPVNTEAFF. In nucleotides, the CDR3 is TGCGCCAGCAGCTTGCGGGCGGGCTCTCCTGTGAACACTGAAGCTTTCTTT.